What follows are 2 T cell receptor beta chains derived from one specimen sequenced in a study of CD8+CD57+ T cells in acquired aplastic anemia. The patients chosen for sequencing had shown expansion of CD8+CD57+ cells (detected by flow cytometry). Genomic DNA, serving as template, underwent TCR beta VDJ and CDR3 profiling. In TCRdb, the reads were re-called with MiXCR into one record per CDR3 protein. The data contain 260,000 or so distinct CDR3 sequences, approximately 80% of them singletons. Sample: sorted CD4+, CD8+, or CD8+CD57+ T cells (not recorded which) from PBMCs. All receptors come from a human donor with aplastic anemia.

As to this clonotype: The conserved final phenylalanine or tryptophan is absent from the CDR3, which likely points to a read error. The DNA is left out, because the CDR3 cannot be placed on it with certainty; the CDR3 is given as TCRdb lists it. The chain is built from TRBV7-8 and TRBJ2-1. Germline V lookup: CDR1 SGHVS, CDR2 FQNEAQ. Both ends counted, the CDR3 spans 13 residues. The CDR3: CASSLAGDTDTFY.

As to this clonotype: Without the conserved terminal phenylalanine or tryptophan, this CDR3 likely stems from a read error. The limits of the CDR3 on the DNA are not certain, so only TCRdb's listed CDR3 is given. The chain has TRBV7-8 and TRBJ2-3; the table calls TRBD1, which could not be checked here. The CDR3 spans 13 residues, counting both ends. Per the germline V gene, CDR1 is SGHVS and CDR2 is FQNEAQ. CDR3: CASSFDPTGTPYS.